This TCR beta chain was sequenced during a study of blood T cell repertoires in COVID-19. At the level of the study: Sites across the United States, Italy and Spain contributed samples from acute and convalescent COVID-19. T cells, B-cell-depleted T cells, or PBMCs provided the cDNA or gDNA that served as material.

There are 15 residues in the CDR3. Trimming removed 4 bases from V and 2 bases from J; junction bases left unmatched: 6. Germline V gene sequence: CDR1 SGHDN, CDR2 FVKESK. TCRdb's table, derived via immunoSEQ multiplex PCR, lists solely in-frame clones and lacks some. Altogether around 380,000 clones are present, approximately 80% being singletons, with the ten largest covering roughly 1.2%. The chain links TRBV14 to TRBJ2-7; 9 bases fit TRBD2. This receptor was obtained from a human donor with acute or convalescent COVID-19. The donor label of this sample is uncertain. The sequenced material came from peripheral blood. The DNA for the CDR3 is TGTGCCAGCAGCCGAAGACTAGCGGTTACCTACGAGCAGTACTTC. This encodes CASSRRLAVTYEQYF.